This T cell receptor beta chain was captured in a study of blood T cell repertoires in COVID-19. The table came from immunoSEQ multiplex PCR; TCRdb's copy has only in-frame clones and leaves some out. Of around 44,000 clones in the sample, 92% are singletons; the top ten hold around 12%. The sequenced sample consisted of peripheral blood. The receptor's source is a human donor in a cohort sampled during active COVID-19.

The CDR3 region is CASRDIGTGNQPQHF. The CDR3 region has the DNA TGTGCCAGCAGGGATATCGGTACAGGCAATCAGCCCCAGCATTTT. The chain combines TRBV27 with TRBJ1-5; D remains unclear. The CDR3 extends over 15 amino acids. The V end was cut by 6 bases, the J end by 2 bases, with 14 bases between. Germline V gene lookup returns CDR1 MNHEY and CDR2 SMNVEV (reference sequence).